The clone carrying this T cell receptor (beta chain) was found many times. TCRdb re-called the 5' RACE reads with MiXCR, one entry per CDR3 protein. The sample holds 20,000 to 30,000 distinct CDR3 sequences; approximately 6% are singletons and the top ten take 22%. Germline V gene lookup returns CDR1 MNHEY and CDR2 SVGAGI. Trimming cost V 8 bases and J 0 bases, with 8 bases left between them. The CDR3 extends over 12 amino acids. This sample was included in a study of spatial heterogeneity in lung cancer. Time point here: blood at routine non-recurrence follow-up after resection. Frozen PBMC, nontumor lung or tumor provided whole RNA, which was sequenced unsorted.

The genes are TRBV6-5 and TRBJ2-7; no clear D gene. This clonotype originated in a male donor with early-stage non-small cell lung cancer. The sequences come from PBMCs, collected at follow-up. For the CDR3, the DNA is TGTGCCAGCCGGCAGTTCTCCTACGAGCAGTACTTC. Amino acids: CASRQFSYEQYF.